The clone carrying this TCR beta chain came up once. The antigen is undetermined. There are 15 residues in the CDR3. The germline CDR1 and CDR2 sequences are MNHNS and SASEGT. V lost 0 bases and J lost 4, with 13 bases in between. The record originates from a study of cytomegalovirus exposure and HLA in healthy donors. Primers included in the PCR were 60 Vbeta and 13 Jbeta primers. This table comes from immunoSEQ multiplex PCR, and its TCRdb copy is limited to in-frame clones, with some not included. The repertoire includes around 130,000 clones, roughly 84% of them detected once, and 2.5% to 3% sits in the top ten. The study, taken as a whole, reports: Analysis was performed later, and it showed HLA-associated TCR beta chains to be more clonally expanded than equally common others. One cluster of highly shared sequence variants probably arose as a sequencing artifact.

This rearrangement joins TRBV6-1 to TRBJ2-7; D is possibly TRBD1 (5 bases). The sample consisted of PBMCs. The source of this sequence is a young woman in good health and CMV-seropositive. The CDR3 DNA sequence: TGTGCCAGCAGTGAAGCGGAAGGGGTCGGGTACGAGCAGTACTTC. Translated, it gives CASSEAEGVGYEQYF.